This T cell receptor beta chain derives from a study of OX40 agonist ivuxolimab in advanced cancers. Broadly, across the study: Ivuxolimab was an agonistic, fully human IgG2 monoclonal antibody directed against OX40 (CD134), a costimulatory receptor. Intravenous ivuxolimab was administered to patients every 2 weeks at six dose levels: 0.01, 0.1, 0.3, 1.5, 3 and 10 mg/kg. Among the roughly 54 dose-escalation patients, around 20 had hepatocellular carcinoma, around 15 melanoma, 9 renal cell carcinoma and 9 head and neck cancer. In the dose-escalation cohort, 65% to 85% of patients were male, and the mean age was roughly 60 years with a range of 23 to 79. Patients were allowed to have had prior anti-PD-1, anti-PD-L1 or anti-CTLA-4 therapy, and roughly 40% of the dose-escalation patients had previously received checkpoint inhibitors. Three dose-escalation patients achieved partial responses, one with hepatocellular carcinoma and two with cutaneous melanoma. The purpose of peripheral TCRbeta sequencing was to test whether ivuxolimab changed TCR sequence diversity and led to clonal T-cell expansion. The paper describes the monotherapy dose-escalation part (N of about 52 patients) of the phase I trial of ivuxolimab. What the work shows at the level of the full study, not this receptor alone: In partial responders in the 0.1-3.0 mg/kg groups, normalized peripheral clonal expansion was found to be among the lowest, especially among CD8+ T cells. The antigen specificity of the peripheral T cells that underwent clonal expansion was not determined. After ivuxolimab, expanded clones were on average more numerous among CD8+ T cells than among CD4+ T cells. Clonal expansion of both CD4+ and CD8+ blood T cells was observed from baseline to week 6 at doses 0.1 to 3.0 mg/kg. Low levels of normalized T-cell clonal expansion were also seen in some patients who did not respond.

Patients with a history of autoimmune disease or receiving systemic immunosuppression were excluded from the trial. In every dose cohort, peripheral blood was drawn for TCR sequencing at baseline, cycle 4 day 1, and cycle 7 day 1. Samples came from an open-label, multicenter, first-in-human phase I dose-escalation trial of ivuxolimab. Adults with locally advanced or metastatic melanoma, renal cell, hepatocellular, or head and neck squamous cell carcinoma were enrolled in the trial. Before TCR sequencing, CD4+ and CD8+ T cells were separately sorted from peripheral blood. Including the terminal cysteine and phenylalanine, the CDR3 comprises 13 residues. Just CDR3 DNA is preserved here, 39 bases in frame from base 1. According to the germline V gene (reference sequence), CDR1 reads MNHNY and CDR2 reads SVGAGI. Trimming costs V 5 bases and J 2 bases, and their ends lie 8 bases apart. This clone was observed a few times. It has no known antigen specificity. No base-level quality is on record; no much larger clone is a single base apart.

Genomic DNA was extracted from sorted cells for sequencing of the TCRbeta CDR3 region. TCRbeta CDR3 regions were sequenced using the immunoSEQ Assay. TCRdb took this table from immuneACCESS and kept in-frame rearrangements with V and J called. Such tables lack part of the clones; where checked against another copy, unresolved V genes explain under half of the gap, and the rest is unexplained. The sample table holds around 50,000 clones, of which around 77% were seen once. Jointly, the top ten make up 2.6% of the sample. Sequenced here: CD4+ or CD8+ T cells sorted from blood, sampled in a trial of the OX40 agonist ivuxolimab. The chain couples TRBV6-6 to TRBJ2-3; the D element could tentatively be TRBD1 or TRBD2, as 6 bases agree for each. This sequence was found in an adult with an advanced solid tumor such as melanoma, head and neck, liver or kidney cancer. This receptor carries the CDR3 CASSRGATDTQYF. The DNA is TGTGCCAGCAGTAGGGGGGCCACAGATACGCAGTATTTT.